A selection of T cell receptor beta chains follows, all from one sample in a study of T cells in localized non-small cell lung cancer. Sequencing was performed with immunoSEQ multiplex PCR; in TCRdb, only in-frame clones are kept and a portion is missing. In the table there are about 15,000 clones, 70% to 90% of which are singletons. Sequenced material: peripheral blood mononuclear cells, taken before any cancer treatment. The source of these receptors is a male donor older than 55 with stage II lung adenocarcinoma. The CDR3 runs from the conserved cysteine through the conserved F or W. D genes are given only for firm matches. Not all rows give a size; the values are once, few, many and, for expanded clones, a class.

d_gene,v_gene,abundance,j_gene,CDR3nt,CDR3aa
NA,TRBV21-1,NA,TRBJ1-1,TGTGCCAGCAGCTCCCCCCAGGACACTGAAGCTTTCTTT,CASSSPQDTEAFF
TRBD1,TRBV7-6,NA,TRBJ2-5,TGTGCCAGCAGACAACAGGGGGAAGAGACCCAGTACTTC,CASRQQGEETQYF
NA,TRBV2,NA,TRBJ2-3,TGTGCCAGCAGCTTCCCCACGCAGTATTTT,CASSFPTQYF
NA,TRBV4-1,NA,TRBJ1-2,TGCGCCAGCAGACCTCGGACAGAAGCAATGTATGGCTACACCTTC,CASRPRTEAMYGYTF
NA,TRBV21-1,NA,TRBJ1-1,TGTGCCAGCAGCAAAAAGGCTCGACGGGAAGCTTTCTTT,CASSKKARREAFF
NA,TRBV11-2,NA,TRBJ2-3,TGTGCCAGCAGCTTCCGGACGTACGTAACAGATACGCAGTATTTT,CASSFRTYVTDTQYF
NA,TRBV9,NA,TRBJ2-7,TGTGCCAGCAGCGCGGGACTGCCAGCCGGTGAGCAGTACTTC,CASSAGLPAGEQYF
TRBD1,TRBV5-4,NA,TRBJ2-1,TGTGCCAGCAGCTTGGACAGGGGGCCAGGGGAGCAGTTCTTC,CASSLDRGPGEQFF
NA,TRBV15,NA,TRBJ2-2,TGTGCCACCAGCAGAGATGGTCCCCAGGGGCTAAACACCGGGGAGCTGTTTTTT,CATSRDGPQGLNTGELFF
NA,TRBV9,NA,TRBJ2-7,TGTGCCAGCAGCTCGGGACAAGGAGGCTACGAGCAGTACTTC,CASSSGQGGYEQYF
NA,TRBV15,NA,TRBJ1-5,TGTGCCACCAGCAGAGATTCACAAGGGCACCAGCCCCAGCATTTT,CATSRDSQGHQPQHF
NA,TRBV6-5,NA,TRBJ1-2,TGTGCCAGCAGTTTCATAGGGACGGTTAACTATGGCTACACCTTC,CASSFIGTVNYGYTF
NA,TRBV5-1,NA,TRBJ1-5,TGCGCCAGCAGCTTGGACGGACGGAGCAATCAGCCCCAGCATTTT,CASSLDGRSNQPQHF
NA,TRBV18,NA,TRBJ1-4,TGTGCCAGCTCACTTCGGCCACCCGCAACTAATGAAAAACTGTTTTTT,CASSLRPPATNEKLFF
NA,TRBV4-3,once,TRBJ1-2,TGCGCCAGCAGGGCCGGGACGAATAGTCCTAACTATGGCTACACCTTC,CASRAGTNSPNYGYTF
NA,TRBV30,NA,TRBJ2-3,TGTGCCTGGAGTGTACGTGATACGCAGTATTTT,CAWSVRDTQYF
TRBD1,TRBV5-6,NA,TRBJ1-2,TGTGCCAGCATCAATCGGGACAGGGGTCGGCCGATTTATGGCTACACCTTC,CASINRDRGRPIYGYTF
TRBD2,TRBV18,NA,TRBJ2-1,TGTGCCAGCTCACCAACGACTAGCGGGAGGGCCGGCGGTGAGCAGTTCTTC,CASSPTTSGRAGGEQFF
NA,TRBV5-1,NA,TRBJ1-3,TGCGCCAGCAGCTCCTGGGTGGCTAACTCTGGAAACACCATATATTTT,CASSSWVANSGNTIYF
TRBD1,TRBV18,NA,TRBJ2-2,TGTGCCAGCGAGGAGACAGGGAGAACCGGGGAGCTGTTTTTT,CASEETGRTGELFF
TRBD1,TRBV6-6,NA,TRBJ1-5,TGTGCCAGCAGTTACTCGGGACAGGGGGGGCAGCCCCAGCATTTT,CASSYSGQGGQPQHF
NA,TRBV11-1,few,TRBJ2-3,TGTGCCAGCAGCTCTTACTCCGGGGATACGCAGTATTTT,CASSSYSGDTQYF
TRBD2,TRBV5-1,NA,TRBJ2-1,TGCGCCAGCAGCCGCCAGCCAAGCGGGAGTTCGAATGAGCAGTTCTTC,CASSRQPSGSSNEQFF
TRBD2,TRBV19,NA,TRBJ2-4,TGTGCCAGCCGCTCGGGGGGTAACAAAAACATTCAGTACTTC,CASRSGGNKNIQYF
TRBD2,TRBV27,NA,TRBJ2-3,TGTGCCAGCAGTTCCTTCGGACTAGCGGGAGGGGCAGATACGCAGTATTTT,CASSSFGLAGGADTQYF
NA,TRBV29-1,NA,TRBJ1-1,TGCAGCGTCCAAAGACAGCCCGACGTTGAAGCTTTCTTT,CSVQRQPDVEAFF
NA,TRBV19,NA,TRBJ2-2,TGTGCCAGTAGTAGCCTATACGCTTCGGATTACGGTGGCACCGGGGAGCTGTTTTTT,CASSSLYASDYGGTGELFF
TRBD1,TRBV27,NA,TRBJ1-1,TGTGCCAGCAGTTCCCAGACAGGGGGCCGCACTGAAGCTTTCTTT,CASSSQTGGRTEAFF
TRBD1,TRBV15,NA,TRBJ2-3,TGTGCCACCAGCAGAGAGGGACAGCGCACAGATACGCAGTATTTT,CATSREGQRTDTQYF
NA,TRBV5-1,NA,TRBJ2-7,TGCGCCAGCAGCTTGGAGCCTTTCTACGAGCAGTACTTC,CASSLEPFYEQYF
TRBD2,TRBV7-6,NA,TRBJ2-7,TGTGCCAGCAGCTTATCACCGGGACTAGCGGAACTGGGGTCCTACGAGCAGTACTTC,CASSLSPGLAELGSYEQYF
TRBD2,TRBV5-4,NA,TRBJ2-1,TGTGCCAGCAGCTTGGGACTAGCAGACAATGAGCAGTTCTTC,CASSLGLADNEQFF
NA,TRBV2,NA,TRBJ2-1,TGTGCCAGCAGTGTGACTAGTAACCCTACTAATGAGCAGTTCTTC,CASSVTSNPTNEQFF
NA,TRBV5-4,once,TRBJ1-2,TGTGCCAGCAGCCAAGAGGGGGGCGGTGGCTACACCTTC,CASSQEGGGGYTF
NA,TRBV19,NA,TRBJ2-3,TGTGCCACCAGACAGAGCACAGATACGCAGTATTTT,CATRQSTDTQYF
NA,TRBV6-4,once,TRBJ2-2,TGTGCCAGCAGTGACTTTGCTTCTAACACCGGGGAGCTGTTTTTT,CASSDFASNTGELFF
NA,TRBV7-9,NA,TRBJ2-6,TGTGCCAGCAGTCTTCCGGGACAAATCTCTGGGGCCAACGTCCTGACTTTC,CASSLPGQISGANVLTF
TRBD1,TRBV5-1,once,TRBJ1-1,TGCGCCAGCAGCTTGTTTCAGGGGGCGCCCACTGAAGCTTTCTTT,CASSLFQGAPTEAFF
NA,TRBV5-5,NA,TRBJ1-2,TGTGCCAGCAGCCTCCTGGCCCGGGAAGGCTACACCTTC,CASSLLAREGYTF